The T cell receptor (beta chain) under discussion was sequenced for a study of blood T cell repertoires in COVID-19. In the authors' workflow: Amplification of reference gene primers provided the estimated nucleated cell counts. Only in-frame clones appear in the TCRdb table, and some are missing; sequencing was by immunoSEQ multiplex PCR. V and J calls and clone size are given by that table; D and trimming were obtained from the DNA. The sample has about 230,000 clones, 88% seen once. V lost 5 bases, J lost 3 bases, and 14 bases lay in between. Per germline, CDR1 SEHNR and CDR2 FQNEAQ (reference sequence). CDR3 size: 16 residues.

The chain recombines TRBV7-9 with TRBJ2-6, with D possibly matching TRBD1 (5 bases). Material for sequencing was PBMCs or T cells enriched from blood (not recorded which). The sequence was obtained from a young woman who had been exposed to COVID-19. The chain's CDR3 is CASSPSGLGGANVLTF. The CDR3 coding sequence is TGTGCCAGCAGCCCGTCAGGGTTGGGTGGGGCCAACGTCCTGACTTTC.